This T cell receptor (beta chain) was captured in a study of blood T cell repertoires in COVID-19. About the study: The cDNA or gDNA used as material had been derived from T cells, B-cell-depleted T cells, or PBMCs.

Between the trimmed V and J ends, which lost 6 bases and 7 bases, there was a span of 16 bases. The CDR3 extends over 13 amino acids. Germline V gene data show CDR1 as SNHLY and CDR2 as FYNNEI. This clone appeared a single time. The study recruited people aged about 18 to 95 years across about two dozen US areas. Cohort allocation depended upon clinical history that participants reported. Libraries were prepared by immunoSEQ multiplex PCR; TCRdb keeps only in-frame clonotypes and omits some of them. The sample lists about 270,000 clones, 91% occurring once. The chain is built from TRBV2 and TRBJ2-7, with a possible D match to TRBD1 (6 bases). This clonotype was obtained from a man aged 35-49 years who had been exposed to COVID-19. Sequences were obtained from PBMCs or T cells enriched from blood (not recorded which). CDR3 sequence: CASRGDNPGEQYF. The CDR3 DNA follows: TGTGCCAGCAGGGGGGACAACCCCGGAGAGCAGTACTTC.